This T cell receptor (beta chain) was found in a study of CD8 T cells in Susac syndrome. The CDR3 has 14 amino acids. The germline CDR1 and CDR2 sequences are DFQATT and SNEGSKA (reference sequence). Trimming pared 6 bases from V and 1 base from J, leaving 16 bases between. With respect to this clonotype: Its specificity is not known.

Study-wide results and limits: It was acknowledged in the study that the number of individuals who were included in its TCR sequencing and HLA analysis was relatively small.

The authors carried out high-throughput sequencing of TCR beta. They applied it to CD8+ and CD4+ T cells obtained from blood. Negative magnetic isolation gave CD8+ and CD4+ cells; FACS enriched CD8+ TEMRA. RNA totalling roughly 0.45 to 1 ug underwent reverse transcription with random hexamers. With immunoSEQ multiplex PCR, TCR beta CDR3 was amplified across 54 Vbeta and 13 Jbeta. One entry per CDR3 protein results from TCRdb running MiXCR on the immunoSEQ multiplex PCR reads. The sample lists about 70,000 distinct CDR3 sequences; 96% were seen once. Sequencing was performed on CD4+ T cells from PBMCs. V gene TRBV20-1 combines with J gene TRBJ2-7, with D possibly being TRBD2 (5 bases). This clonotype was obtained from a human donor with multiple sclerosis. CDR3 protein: CSATWAGGSYEQYF. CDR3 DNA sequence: TGCAGTGCCACTTGGGCAGGCGGGTCCTACGAGCAGTACTTC.